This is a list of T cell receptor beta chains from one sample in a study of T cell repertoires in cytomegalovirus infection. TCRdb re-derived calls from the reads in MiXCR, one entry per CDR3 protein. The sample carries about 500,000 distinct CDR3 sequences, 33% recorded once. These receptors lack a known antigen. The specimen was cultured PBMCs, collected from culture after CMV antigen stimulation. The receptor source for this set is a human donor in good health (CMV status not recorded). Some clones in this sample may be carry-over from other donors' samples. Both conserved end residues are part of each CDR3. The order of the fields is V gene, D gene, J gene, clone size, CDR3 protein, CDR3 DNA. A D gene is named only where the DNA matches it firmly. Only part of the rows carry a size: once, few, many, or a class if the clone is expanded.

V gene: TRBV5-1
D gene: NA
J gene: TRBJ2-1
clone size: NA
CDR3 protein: CASSETGIGEQFF
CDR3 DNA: TGCGCCAGCAGTGAGACTGGGATCGGTGAGCAGTTCTTC

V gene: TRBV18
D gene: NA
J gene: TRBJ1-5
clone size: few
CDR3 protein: CASSAQGDQPQHF
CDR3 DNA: TGTGCCAGCTCGGCACAGGGAGATCAGCCCCAGCATTTT

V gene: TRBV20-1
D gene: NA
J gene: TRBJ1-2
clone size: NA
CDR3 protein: CSARDHQGYYGYTF
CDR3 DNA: TGCAGTGCTAGAGATCATCAGGGTTACTATGGCTACACCTTC

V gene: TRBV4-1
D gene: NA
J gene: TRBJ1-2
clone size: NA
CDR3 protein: CASSPGQDSNYGYTF
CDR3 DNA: TGCGCCAGCAGCCCTGGCCAGGACAGTAACTATGGCTACACCTTC

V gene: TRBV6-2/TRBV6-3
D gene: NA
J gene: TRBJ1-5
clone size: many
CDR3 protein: CASSAASGWPQHF
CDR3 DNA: TGTGCCAGCAGTGCAGCGTCGGGATGGCCCCAGCATTTT

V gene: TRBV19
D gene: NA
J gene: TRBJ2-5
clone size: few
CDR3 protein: CASSRGRGQIQETQYF
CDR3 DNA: TGTGCCAGTAGTCGTGGTCGTGGGCAGATCCAAGAGACCCAGTACTTC

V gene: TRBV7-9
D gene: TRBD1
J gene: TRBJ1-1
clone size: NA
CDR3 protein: CASSPGQSFMNTEAFF
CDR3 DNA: TGTGCCAGCAGCCCGGGACAGAGCTTCATGAACACTGAAGCTTTCTTT

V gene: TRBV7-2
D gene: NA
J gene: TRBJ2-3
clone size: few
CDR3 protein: CASSARLGSTDTQYF
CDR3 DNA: TGTGCCAGCAGCGCCCGACTAGGGAGCACAGATACGCAGTATTTT

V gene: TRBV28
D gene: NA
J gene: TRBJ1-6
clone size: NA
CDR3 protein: CASSLMDGYSPLHF
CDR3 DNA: TGTGCCAGCAGTTTAATGGACGGGTACTCACCCCTCCACTTT

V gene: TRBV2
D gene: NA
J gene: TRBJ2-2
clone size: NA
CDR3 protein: CASRGRETGELFF
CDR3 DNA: TGTGCCAGCAGAGGGAGAGAAACCGGGGAGCTGTTTTTT

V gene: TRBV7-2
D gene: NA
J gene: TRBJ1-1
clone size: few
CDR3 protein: CASSLVDARTTEAFF
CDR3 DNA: TGTGCCAGCAGCTTAGTGGATGCCAGAACGACTGAAGCTTTCTTT

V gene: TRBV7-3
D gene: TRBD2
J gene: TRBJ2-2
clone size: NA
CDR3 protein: CASSLGTSGGFTGELFF
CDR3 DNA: TGTGCCAGCAGCTTAGGGACTAGCGGAGGATTTACCGGGGAGCTGTTTTTT

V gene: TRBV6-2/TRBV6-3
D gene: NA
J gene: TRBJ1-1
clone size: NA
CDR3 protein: CASRNSFMNTEAFF
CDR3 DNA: TGTGCCAGCAGAAACAGCTTCATGAACACTGAAGCTTTCTTT

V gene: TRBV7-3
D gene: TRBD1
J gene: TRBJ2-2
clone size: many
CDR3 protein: CASSLHGTGNTGELFF
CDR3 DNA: TGTGCCAGCAGCCTCCATGGGACAGGGAACACCGGGGAGCTGTTTTTT

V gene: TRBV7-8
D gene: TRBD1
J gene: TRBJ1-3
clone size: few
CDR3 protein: CASSPSGQGISGNTIYF
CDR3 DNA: TGTGCCAGCAGCCCCTCGGGACAGGGTATCTCTGGAAACACCATATATTTT

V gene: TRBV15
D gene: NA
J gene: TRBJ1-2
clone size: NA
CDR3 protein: CATSREDRNSYGYTF
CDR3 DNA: TGTGCCACCAGCAGAGAAGACAGAAATTCATATGGTTACACCTTC

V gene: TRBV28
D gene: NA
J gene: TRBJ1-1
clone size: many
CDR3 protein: CASSLPYLLSEAFF
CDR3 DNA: TGTGCCAGCAGTTTACCCTATCTCCTTTCTGAAGCTTTCTTT

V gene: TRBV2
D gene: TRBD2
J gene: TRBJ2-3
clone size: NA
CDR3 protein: CASSEQPSGSTDTQYF
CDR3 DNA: TGTGCCAGCAGTGAACAGCCTAGCGGTAGCACAGATACGCAGTATTTT

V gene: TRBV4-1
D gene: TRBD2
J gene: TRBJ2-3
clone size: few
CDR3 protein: CASSTQTSGITDTQYF
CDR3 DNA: TGTGCCAGCAGCACTCAGACTAGCGGGATAACAGATACGCAGTATTTT

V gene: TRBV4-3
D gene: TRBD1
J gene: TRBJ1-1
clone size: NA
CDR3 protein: CASSQLWDRRNTEAFF
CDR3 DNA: TGCGCCAGCAGCCAATTATGGGACAGGCGGAACACTGAAGCTTTCTTT

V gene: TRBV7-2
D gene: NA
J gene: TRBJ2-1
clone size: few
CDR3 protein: CASSLRSDNEQFF
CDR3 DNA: TGTGCCAGCAGCTTACGTAGCGACAATGAGCAGTTCTTC

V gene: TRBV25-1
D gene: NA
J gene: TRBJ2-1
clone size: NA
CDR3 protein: CASSEFRGRAGNEQFF
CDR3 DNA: TGTGCCAGCAGTGAATTTAGGGGGAGGGCCGGAAATGAGCAGTTCTTC

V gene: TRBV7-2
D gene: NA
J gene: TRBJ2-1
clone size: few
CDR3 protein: CASSLWGSNEQFF
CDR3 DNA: TGTGCCAGCAGCTTGTGGGGGTCCAATGAGCAGTTCTTC

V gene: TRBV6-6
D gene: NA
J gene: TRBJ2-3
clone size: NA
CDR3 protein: CASKAGLGTDTQYF
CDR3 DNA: TGTGCCAGCAAAGCGGGTTTAGGAACAGATACGCAGTATTTT

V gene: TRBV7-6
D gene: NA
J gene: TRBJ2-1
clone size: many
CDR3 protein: CASSPRGASNEQFF
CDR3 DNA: TGTGCCAGCAGCCCCCGGGGGGCGAGCAATGAGCAGTTCTTC

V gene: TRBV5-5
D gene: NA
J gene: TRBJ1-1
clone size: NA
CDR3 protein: CASTRIGPGTEAFF
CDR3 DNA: TGTGCCAGCACCCGTATCGGGCCGGGGACTGAAGCTTTCTTT

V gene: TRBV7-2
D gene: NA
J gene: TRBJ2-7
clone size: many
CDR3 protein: CASSPLAGTSSYEQYF
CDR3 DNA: TGTGCCAGCAGCCCACTTGCGGGGACGAGCTCCTACGAGCAGTACTTC

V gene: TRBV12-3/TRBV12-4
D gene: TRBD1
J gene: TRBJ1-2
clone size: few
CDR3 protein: CASSLLGQGYGYTF
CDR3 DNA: TGTGCCAGCAGTTTATTAGGACAGGGGTATGGCTACACCTTC

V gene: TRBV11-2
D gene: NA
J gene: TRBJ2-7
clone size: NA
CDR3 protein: CASRYQDWTYEQYF
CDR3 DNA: TGTGCCAGCAGGTACCAAGACTGGACCTACGAGCAGTACTTC

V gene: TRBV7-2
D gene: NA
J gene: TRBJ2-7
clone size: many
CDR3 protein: CASSYRLVYEQYF
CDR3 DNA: TGTGCCAGCAGCTACAGACTAGTTTACGAGCAGTACTTC

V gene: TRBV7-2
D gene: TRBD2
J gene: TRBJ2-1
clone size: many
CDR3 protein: CASRPSGTSGSSSYNEQFF
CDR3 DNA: TGTGCCAGCAGACCATCCGGGACTAGCGGCTCTAGCTCCTACAATGAGCAGTTCTTC

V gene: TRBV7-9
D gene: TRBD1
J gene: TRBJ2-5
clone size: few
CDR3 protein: CASHGQVSETQYF
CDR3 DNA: TGTGCCAGCCACGGACAGGTGTCAGAGACCCAGTACTTC

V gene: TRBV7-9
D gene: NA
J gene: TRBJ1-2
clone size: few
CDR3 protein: CASSSDRHMSYTF
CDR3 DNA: TGTGCCAGCAGCTCGGACAGACACATGAGCTACACCTTC

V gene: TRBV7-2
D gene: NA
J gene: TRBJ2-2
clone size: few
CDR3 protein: CASSLEQGRTGELFF
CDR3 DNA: TGTGCCAGCAGCTTAGAACAGGGAAGAACCGGGGAGCTGTTTTTT

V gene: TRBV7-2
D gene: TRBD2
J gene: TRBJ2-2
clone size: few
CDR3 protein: CASSRTSGRNTGELFF
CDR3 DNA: TGTGCCAGCAGCCGGACTAGCGGGAGAAACACCGGGGAGCTGTTTTTT

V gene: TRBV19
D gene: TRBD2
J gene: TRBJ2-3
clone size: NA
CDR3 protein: CASSSASGRADTQYF
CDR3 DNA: TGTGCCAGTAGTTCAGCTAGCGGGAGGGCCGATACGCAGTATTTT

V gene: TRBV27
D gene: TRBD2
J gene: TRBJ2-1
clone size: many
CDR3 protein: CASSIGLAGSSYNEQFF
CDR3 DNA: TGTGCCAGCAGTATAGGACTAGCGGGCAGCTCCTACAATGAGCAGTTCTTC

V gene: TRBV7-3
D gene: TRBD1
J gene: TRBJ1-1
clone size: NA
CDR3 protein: CASSRDRVGEAFF
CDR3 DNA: TGTGCCAGCAGCCGGGACAGGGTCGGGGAAGCTTTCTTT

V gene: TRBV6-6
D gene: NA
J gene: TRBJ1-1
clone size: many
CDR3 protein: CASRGGTVNTEAFF
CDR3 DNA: TGTGCCAGCAGGGGGGGGACGGTGAACACTGAAGCTTTCTTT

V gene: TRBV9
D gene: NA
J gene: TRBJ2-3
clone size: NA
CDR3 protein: CASIPGDSTDTQYF
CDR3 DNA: TGTGCCAGCATACCGGGGGACAGCACAGATACGCAGTATTTT

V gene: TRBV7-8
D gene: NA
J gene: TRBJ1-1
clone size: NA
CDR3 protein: CASSSPAQGVREAFF
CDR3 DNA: TGTGCCAGCAGCTCCCCGGCACAGGGAGTTCGTGAAGCTTTCTTT

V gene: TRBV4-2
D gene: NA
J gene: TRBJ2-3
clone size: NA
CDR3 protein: CASSQEVRTSTDTQYF
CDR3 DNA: TGTGCCAGCAGCCAAGAAGTCAGGACTAGCACAGATACGCAGTATTTT

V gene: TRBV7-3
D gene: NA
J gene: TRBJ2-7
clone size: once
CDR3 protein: CASSSDISSYEQYF
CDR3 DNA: TGTGCCAGCAGCTCGGACATTAGCTCCTACGAGCAGTACTTC

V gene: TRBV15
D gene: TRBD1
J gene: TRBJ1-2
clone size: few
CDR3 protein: CATSSGQGKGNYGYTF
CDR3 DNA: TGTGCCACCAGCAGCGGACAGGGAAAGGGGAACTATGGCTACACCTTC

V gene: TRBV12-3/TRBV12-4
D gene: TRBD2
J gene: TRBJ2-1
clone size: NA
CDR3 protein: CASTPTGAGGPRVLDNEQFF
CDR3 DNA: TGTGCCAGCACCCCTACTGGGGCGGGAGGACCCCGGGTTCTGGACAATGAGCAGTTCTTC

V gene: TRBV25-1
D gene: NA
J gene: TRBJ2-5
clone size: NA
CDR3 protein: CATEQETQYF
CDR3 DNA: TGTGCTACAGAACAAGAGACCCAGTACTTC

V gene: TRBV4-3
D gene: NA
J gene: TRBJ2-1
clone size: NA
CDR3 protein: CASSQRVAPHQISYNEQFF
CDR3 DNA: TGCGCCAGCAGCCAAAGGGTGGCACCCCATCAAATCTCCTACAATGAGCAGTTCTTC

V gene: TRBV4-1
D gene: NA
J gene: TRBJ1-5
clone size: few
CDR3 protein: CASSRSREVSNQPQHF
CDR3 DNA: TGCGCCAGCAGCCGATCAAGAGAAGTTAGCAATCAGCCCCAGCATTTT

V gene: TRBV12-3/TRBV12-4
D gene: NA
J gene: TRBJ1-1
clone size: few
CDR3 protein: CASSLRPMNTEAFF
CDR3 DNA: TGTGCCAGCAGTTTAAGGCCTATGAACACTGAAGCTTTCTTT

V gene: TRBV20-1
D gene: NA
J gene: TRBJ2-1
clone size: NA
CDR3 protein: CSATFPYGEQFF
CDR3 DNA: TGCAGTGCTACCTTCCCCTACGGGGAGCAGTTCTTC

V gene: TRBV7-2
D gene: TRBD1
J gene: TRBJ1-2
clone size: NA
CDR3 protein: CASSPPRQGSGYTF
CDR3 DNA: TGTGCCAGCAGCCCACCAAGACAGGGATCTGGCTACACCTTC